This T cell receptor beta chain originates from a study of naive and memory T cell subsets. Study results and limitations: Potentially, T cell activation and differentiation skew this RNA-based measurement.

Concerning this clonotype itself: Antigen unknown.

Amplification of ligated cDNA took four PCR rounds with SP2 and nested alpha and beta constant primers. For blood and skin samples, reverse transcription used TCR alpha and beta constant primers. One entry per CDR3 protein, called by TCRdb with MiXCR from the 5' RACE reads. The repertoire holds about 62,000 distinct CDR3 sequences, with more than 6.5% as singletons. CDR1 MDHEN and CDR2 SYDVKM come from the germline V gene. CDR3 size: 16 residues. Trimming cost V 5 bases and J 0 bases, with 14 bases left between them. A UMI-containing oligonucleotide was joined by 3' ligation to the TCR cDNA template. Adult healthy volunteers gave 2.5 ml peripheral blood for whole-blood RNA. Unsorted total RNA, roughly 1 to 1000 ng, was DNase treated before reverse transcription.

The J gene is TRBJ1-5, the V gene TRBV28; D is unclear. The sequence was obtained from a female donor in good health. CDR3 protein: CASSPRRGTSNQPQHF. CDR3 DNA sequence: TGTGCCAGCAGTCCCCGTAGAGGCACTAGCAATCAGCCCCAGCATTTT.